These 6 T cell receptor beta chains were all obtained from the same sample, sequenced in a study of blood T cell repertoires in COVID-19. TCRdb keeps only in-frame clones here, not all; method: immunoSEQ multiplex PCR. The sample has approximately 200,000 clones, approximately 80% seen once. What was sequenced was peripheral blood. These TCRs come from a woman older than 75 with COVID-19, enrolled during active disease.

The V call is TRBV7-8, the J call TRBJ1-5; TRBD1 might be the D (6 bases). The CDR3 loop spans 17 amino acids. V was clipped by 3 bases and J by 1 base, with 16 bases between them. Germline V lookup: CDR1 SGHVS, CDR2 FQNEAQ. CDR3 region: CASSFNPRQGSNQPQHF. The CDR3 coding sequence is TGTGCCAGCAGCTTTAACCCGAGGCAGGGGAGCAATCAGCCCCAGCATTTT.

V gene TRBV12-3 or TRBV12-4 combines with J gene TRBJ1-1; D gene ambiguous. The CDR3 spans 12 residues. The V end lost 7 bases, the J end lost 8 bases, and 14 bases lay between the germline ends. In DNA form, the CDR3 reads TGTGCCAGCAACACCGGCGTGGGCGAAGCTTTCTTT. As protein: CASNTGVGEAFF.

The chain combines TRBV5-1 with TRBJ1-4, with a tentative D call TRBD1 (5 bases). CDR3 length: 15 amino acids. V lost 0 bases to trimming and J lost 8 bases, with 14 bases between them. Germline V CDR1 and CDR2: SGHRS, YFSETQ. The CDR3 DNA reads TGCGCCAGCAGCTTGGCCGGCAGGGAGGGGGAAAAACTGTTTTTT. It encodes CASSLAGREGEKLFF.

The genes are TRBV28 and TRBJ2-7; maybe TRBD1 (6 bases). There are 16 residues in the CDR3. Germline V lookup: CDR1 MDHEN, CDR2 SYDVKM. Trimming removed 5 bases from V and 1 base from J, with 18 bases in between. The CDR3 DNA reads as TGTGCCAGCAGTCCCGCCCATGGCAGGGGTTCCTACGAGCAGTACTTC. Its protein is CASSPAHGRGSYEQYF.

The chain carries TRBV19 and TRBJ2-2, with TRBD2 as a possible D gene (6 bases). The CDR3 loop spans 18 amino acids. The ends were cut back, 4 bases at V and 3 bases at J, with 21 bases in the middle. The V gene's germline CDR1 is LNHDA and CDR2 SQIVND (reference sequence). The CDR3, as DNA: TGTGCCAGTAGTAAGGAGAGGGCGGGAAGGCTAGACACCGGGGAGCTGTTTTTT. This sequence encodes CASSKERAGRLDTGELFF. Based on the CDR3 plus reference TRBV19 and TRBJ2-2, the full variable domain is DGGITQSPKYLFRKEGQNVTLSCEQNLNHDAMYWYRQDPGQGLRLIYYSQIVNDFQKGDIAEGYSVSREKKESFPLTVTSAQKNPTAFYLCASSKERAGRLDTGELFFGEGSRLTVL.

The chain links TRBV28 to TRBJ2-1, with D possibly matching TRBD2 (6 bases). Germline-derived CDR1 and CDR2 are MDHEN and SYDVKM. The CDR3 contains 21 residues. With 3 bases removed from V and 0 bases from J, the gap between germline ends came to 27 bases. CDR3 in DNA: TGTGCCAGCAGTTTGGGTTGGATGTGGGGGGAACGGGTCAGCTCCTACAATGAGCAGTTCTTC. Its protein is CASSLGWMWGERVSSYNEQFF.